This TCR beta chain was identified during a study of CD8+CD57+ T cells in acquired aplastic anemia. Study findings and constraints: The CD8+ Simpson's diversity of patients and controls was not significantly different. Overlap between patients and controls comprised about 28 CD8+ CDR3 sequences.

The sample holds many counts of this clonotype. The target antigen is unknown. TCR beta VDJ combinations and CDR3 sequences were profiled from genomic DNA. One entry per CDR3 protein, called by TCRdb with MiXCR from the reads. The data contain approximately 220,000 distinct CDR3 sequences, around half of them seen just once; the ten biggest clones take up roughly 8%. It was patients with CD8+CD57+ cell expansion by flow cytometry who were chosen for sequencing. Between the trimmed V and J ends, which lost 0 bases and 9 bases, there was a span of 12 bases. The CDR3 runs 14 residues. The chain carries TRBV12-3 or TRBV12-4 and TRBJ2-1; weak D call: TRBD2 (6 bases). The sequenced sample consisted of sorted CD4+, CD8+, or CD8+CD57+ T cells (not recorded which) from PBMCs. This TCR derives from a human donor with aplastic anemia. CDR3 region: CASSLAWGVSEQFF. CDR3 in DNA: TGTGCCAGCAGTTTAGCTTGGGGGGTGAGTGAGCAGTTCTTC.